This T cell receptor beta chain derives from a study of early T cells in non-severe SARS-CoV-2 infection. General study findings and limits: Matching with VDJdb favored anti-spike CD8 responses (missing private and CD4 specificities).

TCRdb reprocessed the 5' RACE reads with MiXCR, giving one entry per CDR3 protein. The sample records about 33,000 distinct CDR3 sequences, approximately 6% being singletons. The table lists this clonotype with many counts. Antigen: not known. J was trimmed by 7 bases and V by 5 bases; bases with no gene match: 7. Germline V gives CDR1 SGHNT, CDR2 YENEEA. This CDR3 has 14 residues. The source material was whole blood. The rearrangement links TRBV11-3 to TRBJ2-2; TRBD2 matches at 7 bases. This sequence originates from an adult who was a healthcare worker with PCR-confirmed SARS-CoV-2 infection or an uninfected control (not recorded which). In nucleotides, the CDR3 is TGTGCCAGCAGCAGAATCGGCGGGGGCGGGGAGCTGTTTTTT. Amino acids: CASSRIGGGGELFF.